What follows are 25 T cell receptor beta chains derived from one specimen sequenced in a study of blood T cell repertoires in COVID-19. The protocol was immunoSEQ multiplex PCR, while the TCRdb copy is restricted to in-frame clones and leaves out a portion. Among around 130,000 clones listed, approximately 85% were seen once. The specimen sequenced was peripheral blood. The source of these receptors is a human donor in a cohort sampled during active COVID-19.

This chain joins TRBV30 and TRBJ2-1; 10 nucleotides line up with TRBD2. The germline CDR1 and CDR2 sequences are GTSNPN and SVGIG (reference sequence). The CDR3 is 13 residues long. Unmatched junction bases numbered 6, after V lost 5 bases and J lost 8 bases. The CDR3 DNA follows: TGTGCCTGGGTGCGAGCGGGGGGGCATGAGCAGTTCTTC. It encodes CAWVRAGGHEQFF. The variable domain in full, with the rest retrieved from reference TRBV30 and TRBJ2-1, is SQTIHQWPATLVQPVGSPLSLECTVEGTSNPNLYWYRQAAGRGLQLLFYSVGIGQISSEVPQNLSASRPQDRQFILSSKKLLLSDSGFYLCAWVRAGGHEQFFGPGTRLTVL.

CDR3 residues: CASSPIWDRVLHGYTF. CDR3 nucleotides: TGTGCCAGCTCGCCTATTTGGGACAGGGTGTTACATGGCTACACCTTC. The chain combines TRBV18 with TRBJ1-2; 9 bases are a match to TRBD1. Germline assignment: CDR1 KGHSH and CDR2 LQKENI. The length of the CDR3 is 16 residues. V lost 6 bases and J lost 6; bases outside the gene matches: 14.

The chain recombines TRBV2 with TRBJ2-7; TRBD2 matches at 10 bases. Germline-derived CDR1 and CDR2 are SNHLY and FYNNEI. This CDR3 contains 17 residues. J lost 6 bases, V lost 0 bases, and 11 bases had no gene match. The CDR3: CASSEALGLAGAPEQYV. In DNA form, the CDR3 reads TGTGCCAGCAGTGAAGCGCTTGGGCTAGCGGGAGCTCCCGAGCAGTACGTC.

The chain uses TRBV7-8 and TRBJ2-7, with D tentatively TRBD1 (5 bases). Per germline, CDR1 SGHVS and CDR2 FQNEAQ. V was cut by 8 bases and J by 4 bases, with 15 bases left in between. This CDR3 is built from 13 residues. CDR3 sequence reads: CASSLDSLYEQYV. Here the CDR3 DNA reads TGTGCCAGCTCTTTAGACAGCTTATACGAGCAGTACGTC.

The chain recombines TRBV2 with TRBJ2-3; 10 bases agree with TRBD2. Unmatched junction bases numbered 7, after V lost 6 bases and J lost 1 base. Germline V gene lookup returns CDR1 SNHLY and CDR2 FYNNEI. The CDR3 has 16 amino acids. CDR3 sequence: CASRRLAGDRTDTQYF. Here the CDR3 DNA reads TGTGCCAGCAGGCGCCTAGCGGGGGATCGCACAGATACGCAGTATTTT.

V and J are TRBV3-1 (or the pseudogene TRBV3-2) and TRBJ2-3; 9 nucleotides align to TRBD1. CDR1 and CDR2 (germline): LGHDT, YNNKEL (reference sequence). The CDR3 consists of 15 residues. The V and J ends lost 7 bases and 5 bases, in that order; junction bases with no gene match: 10. CDR3 protein: CASTAGQGYGDTQYF. The CDR3 DNA is TGTGCCAGCACCGCGGGACAGGGCTATGGAGATACGCAGTATTTT.

This chain links TRBV19 with TRBJ1-5; TRBD1 agrees at 8 bases. Germline V gene lookup returns CDR1 LNHDA and CDR2 SQIVND (reference sequence). The CDR3 is 15 amino acids. Germline trimming cut 3 bases from V and 5 bases from J; bases unmatched to any gene: 6. The CDR3, as DNA: TGTGCCAGTAGTATGGGTCAGGGGGCTTATCAGCCCCAGCATTTT. It codes for CASSMGQGAYQPQHF.

The chain employs TRBV7-6 and TRBJ2-2, with TRBD2 matching over 8 bases. From germline, CDR1 is SGHVS and CDR2 FNYEAQ. J lost 5 bases, V lost 5 bases, and 10 bases had no gene match. This CDR3 contains 16 residues. Here the CDR3 DNA reads TGTGCCAGCAGCCTGAGGGAGCGGGGGTTGACCGGGGAGCTGTTTTTT. Translated: CASSLRERGLTGELFF.

This chain joins TRBV7-9 and TRBJ1-5; 8 nucleotides agree with TRBD1. In germline, CDR1 is SEHNR, CDR2 FQNEAQ (reference sequence). There are 13 residues in the CDR3. V was clipped by 6 bases and J by 2 bases; unmatched bases: 0. The CDR3, as DNA: TGTGCCAGCAGGGGACAGGGCAATCAGCCCCAGCATTTT. Residues: CASRGQGNQPQHF.

This clone appeared once. The chain couples TRBV24-1 to TRBJ1-5; 8 nucleotides align to TRBD1. The CDR3 length is 16 residues. With V trimmed by 4 bases and J by 7 bases, 11 bases remained unmatched. Germline CDR1 and CDR2: KGHDR and SFDVKD. The CDR3 sequence: CATSDPRTGSVQPQHF. In DNA, the CDR3 is TGTGCCACCAGTGACCCTCGGACAGGGAGTGTGCAGCCCCAGCATTTT.

CDR3 DNA: TGTGCCAGCAGTGTTATCCGCGGGGATCGGTTCGTTAATAATTCACCCCTCCACTTT. Protein: CASSVIRGDRFVNNSPLHF. The chain recombines TRBV2 with TRBJ1-6; D is ambiguous. Germline loops: CDR1 SNHLY, CDR2 FYNNEI. The CDR3 loop spans 19 amino acids. Trimming left V 4 bases short and J 5 bases short, with 24 bases between.

J is TRBJ1-4 and V is TRBV13; TRBD1 matches 7 bases. V was pared by 5 bases and J by 4 bases, with 10 bases of the junction left unmatched. There are 16 residues in the CDR3. Germline V gene data show CDR1 as PRHDT and CDR2 as FYEKMQ (reference sequence). CDR3 bases: TGTGCCAGCAGCCACAGCCGGGACAGTTATAATGAAAAACTGTTTTTT. Protein product: CASSHSRDSYNEKLFF.

The DNA of the CDR3 is TGTGCCAGCACCCCGTCAATCGGTTTTAACTATGGCTACACCTTC. Encoded protein: CASTPSIGFNYGYTF. This rearrangement joins TRBV6-5 to TRBJ1-2; D gene unclear. Germline V gene sequence: CDR1 MNHEY, CDR2 SVGAGI. V was trimmed by 7 bases and J by 1 base, leaving 16 bases between them. CDR3 length: 15 amino acids.

The rearrangement links TRBV6-5 to TRBJ2-4; D uncertain. CDR3 size: 13 residues. Trimming took off 8 bases at V and 4 bases at J, with 12 bases between the two ends. CDR1 is MNHEY and CDR2 is SVGAGI in the germline V gene. The DNA for the CDR3 is TGTGCCAGCGCGATCGCGATTAAAAACATTCAGTACTTC. Protein sequence: CASAIAIKNIQYF.

The chain uses TRBV11-3 and TRBJ1-2; unclear D gene. The V end lost 5 bases, the J end lost 6 bases, and 16 bases lay between the germline ends. The CDR3 has 14 amino acids. Germline CDR1 reads SGHNT; CDR2 reads YENEEA. CDR3 nucleotide sequence: TGTGCCAGCAGCACGGGCCTCGCGGGGAATGGCTACACCTTC. Translation: CASSTGLAGNGYTF.

The rearrangement links TRBV15 to TRBJ1-4; D perhaps matches TRBD1 (6 bases). CDR1 is LNHNV, CDR2 YYDKDF, per germline (reference sequence). Trimming stripped 0 bases from V and 3 bases from J, with 17 bases between. The CDR3 runs to 18 residues. CDR3 in DNA: TGTGCCACCAGCAGAGATCTGGCAGGGGTTGGCGCTAATGAAAAACTGTTTTTT. It translates to CATSRDLAGVGANEKLFF.

The rearrangement joins TRBV18 to TRBJ2-5; 9 bases align to TRBD1. This CDR3 spans 17 amino acids. In germline, CDR1 is KGHSH, CDR2 LQKENI. The trim removed 3 bases at V and 5 bases at J, leaving 13 bases unmatched. The CDR3: CASSPVVFRTGAETQYF. CDR3 bases: TGTGCCAGCTCACCCGTGGTGTTTCGGACAGGGGCCGAGACCCAGTACTTC.

This chain connects TRBV30 to TRBJ1-2; D unclear. The CDR3 consists of 14 residues. The V gene lost 0 bases and the J gene lost 8 bases, with 16 bases spanning the gap. Germline V lookup: CDR1 GTSNPN, CDR2 SVGIG (reference sequence). The CDR3 nucleotides read TGTGCCTGGAGTGTATCTCATTCTCTCCGGGGCTACACCTTC. Amino acid sequence: CAWSVSHSLRGYTF.

This clone appeared once. The CDR3 DNA reads as TGTGCCAGCAGTGAAGGCCAGGGGAGTAATCAGCCCCAGCATTTT. As protein: CASSEGQGSNQPQHF. The chain has TRBV6-1 and TRBJ1-5, with D possibly TRBD1 on 6 matching bases. Germline CDR1 MNHNS, CDR2 SASEGT. V lost 1 base and J lost 4, with 11 bases in between. CDR3 size: 15 residues.

This chain uses TRBV19 with TRBJ2-1; 9 nucleotides align to TRBD1. Per the germline V gene, CDR1 is LNHDA and CDR2 is SQIVND (reference sequence). V was pared by 5 bases and J by 7 bases, with 9 bases of the junction left unmatched. There are 15 residues in the CDR3. Here the CDR3 DNA reads TGTGCCAGTAGTCCGTGGGTGGGACAGGGAAATGAGCAGTTCTTC. Translated, it gives CASSPWVGQGNEQFF. The full variable domain, with the rest looked up from reference TRBV19 and TRBJ2-1, is DGGITQSPKYLFRKEGQNVTLSCEQNLNHDAMYWYRQDPGQGLRLIYYSQIVNDFQKGDIAEGYSVSREKKESFPLTVTSAQKNPTAFYLCASSPWVGQGNEQFFGPGTRLTVL.

This rearrangement joins TRBV4-3 to TRBJ1-1; TRBD1 matches 9 bases. The CDR3 covers 14 residues. Trimming removed 3 bases from V and 8 bases from J; junction bases left unmatched: 7. The V gene's germline CDR1 is LGHNA and CDR2 YSLEER. CDR3 residues: CASSQATGGVEAFF. CDR3 DNA sequence: TGCGCCAGCAGCCAGGCCACAGGGGGCGTGGAAGCTTTCTTT.

The rearrangement joins TRBV18 to TRBJ1-4; a weak D match, TRBD1 (6 bases). CDR3 length: 16 amino acids. V was trimmed by 6 bases and J by 8 bases, leaving 22 bases between them. Germline V gene sequence: CDR1 KGHSH, CDR2 LQKENI. The CDR3 bases are TGTGCCAGCTCCCTAGACCGGGGGGCCCGTAACGAAAAACTGTTTTTT. Translation: CASSLDRGARNEKLFF.

The chain is built from TRBV14 and TRBJ1-1; tentative D call: TRBD1 (5 bases). Germline values: CDR1 SGHDN, CDR2 FVKESK. Trimming cost V 2 bases and J 11 bases, with 18 bases left between them. This CDR3 contains 14 residues. The CDR3 is CASSQFLGGSGAFF. CDR3 DNA: TGTGCCAGCAGCCAATTTTTAGGCGGATCAGGGGCTTTCTTT.

This clone came up once. The chain employs TRBV27 and TRBJ1-5; TRBD1 is a possible D gene (5 bases). CDR1 and CDR2 from the germline V gene are MNHEY and SMNVEV (reference sequence). V gave up 4 bases and J gave up 4 bases, with 14 bases separating them. This CDR3 is 15 amino acids long. The CDR3 DNA is TGTGCCAGCAGTTCTTGGGGGGTAGGAAATCAGCCCCAGCATTTT. The encoded protein is CASSSWGVGNQPQHF.

The chain recombines TRBV11-2 with TRBJ2-1, with a possible D match to TRBD2 (5 bases). The CDR3 sequence is 12 residues long. Germline V lookup: CDR1 SGHAT, CDR2 FQNNGV. Trimming took off 5 bases at V and 12 bases at J, with 14 bases between the two ends. CDR3 nucleotides: TGTGCCAGCAGCGGAGATGGACTGGGGCAGTTCTTC. Its translation is CASSGDGLGQFF. Full variable domain (rest looked up from reference TRBV11-2 and TRBJ2-1): EAGVAQSPRYKIIEKRQSVAFWCNPISGHATLYWYQQILGQGPKLLIQFQNNGVVDDSQLPKDRFSAERLKGVDSTLKIQPAKLEDSAVYLCASSGDGLGQFFGPGTRLTVL.